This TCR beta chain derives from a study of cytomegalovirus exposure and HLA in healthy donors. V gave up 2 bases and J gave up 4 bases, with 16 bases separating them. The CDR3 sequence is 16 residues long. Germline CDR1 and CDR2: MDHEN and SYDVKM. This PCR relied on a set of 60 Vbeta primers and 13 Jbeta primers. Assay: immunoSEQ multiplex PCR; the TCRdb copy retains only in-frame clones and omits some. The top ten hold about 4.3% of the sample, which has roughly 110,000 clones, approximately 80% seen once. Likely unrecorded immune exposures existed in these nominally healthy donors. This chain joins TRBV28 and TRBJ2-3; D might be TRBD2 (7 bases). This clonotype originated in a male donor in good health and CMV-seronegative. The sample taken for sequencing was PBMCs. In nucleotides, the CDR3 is TGTGCCAGCAGTTTAGGGGGCGGGAGCTTCGCAGATACGCAGTATTTT. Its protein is CASSLGGGSFADTQYF.